Detailed here is one TCR beta chain. This entry belongs to a study of shared clonotypes between healthy human individuals. The CDR3 sequence is 18 residues long. Trimming removed 6 bases from V and 1 base from J; junction bases left unmatched: 13. Germline assignment: CDR1 MDHEN and CDR2 SYDVKM. Authors' methods: ImmunoSEQ output lacked quality scores and full-length reads, limiting matched filtering. Assay: immunoSEQ multiplex PCR; the TCRdb copy retains only in-frame clones and omits some. From that table come the V and J calls and clone size; the DNA was used to work out D and trimming. The sample carries over 2 million clones, 85% to 95% recorded once.

The receptor was derived from a man aged 18-30 years in good health. Some clones in this sample may be carry-over from other donors' samples. The sample was naive CD4+ T cells from PBMCs. As for subset: CD45RA+ positively selected. This rearrangement joins TRBV28 to TRBJ2-3, with 10 bases that match TRBD1. DNA for the CDR3: TGTGCCAGCAGCCGGGACAGGGGCCGGGCGATGGGCACAGATACGCAGTATTTT. Amino acid sequence: CASSRDRGRAMGTDTQYF.